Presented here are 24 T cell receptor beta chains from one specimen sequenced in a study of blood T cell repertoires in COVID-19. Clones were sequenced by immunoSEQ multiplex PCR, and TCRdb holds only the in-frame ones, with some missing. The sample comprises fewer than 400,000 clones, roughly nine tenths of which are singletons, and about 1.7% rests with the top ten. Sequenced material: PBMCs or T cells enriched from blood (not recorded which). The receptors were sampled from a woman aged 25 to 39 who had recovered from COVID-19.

CDR3 residues: CASSLRLAGGAGEQYF. The CDR3, as DNA: TGTGCCAGCAGCTTGCGACTAGCGGGGGGGGCCGGCGAGCAGTACTTC. V gene TRBV13 combines with J gene TRBJ2-7, with 14 nucleotides matching TRBD2. From germline, CDR1 is PRHDT and CDR2 FYEKMQ (reference sequence). J was trimmed by 6 bases and V by 3 bases; bases with no gene match: 7. The CDR3 is made up of 16 amino acids.

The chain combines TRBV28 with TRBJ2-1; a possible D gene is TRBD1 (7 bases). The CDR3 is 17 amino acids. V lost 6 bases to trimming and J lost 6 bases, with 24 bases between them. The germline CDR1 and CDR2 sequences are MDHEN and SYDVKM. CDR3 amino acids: CASSPIRGGTASNEQFF. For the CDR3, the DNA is TGTGCCAGCAGCCCAATACGAGGGGGGACAGCATCCAATGAGCAGTTCTTC.

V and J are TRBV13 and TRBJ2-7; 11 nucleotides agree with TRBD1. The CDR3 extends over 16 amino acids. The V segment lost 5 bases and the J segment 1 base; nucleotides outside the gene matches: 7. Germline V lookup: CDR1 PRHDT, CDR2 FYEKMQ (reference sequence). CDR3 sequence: CASSTSGTGGSYEQYF. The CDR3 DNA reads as TGTGCCAGCAGCACTTCCGGGACAGGGGGGTCCTACGAGCAGTACTTC.

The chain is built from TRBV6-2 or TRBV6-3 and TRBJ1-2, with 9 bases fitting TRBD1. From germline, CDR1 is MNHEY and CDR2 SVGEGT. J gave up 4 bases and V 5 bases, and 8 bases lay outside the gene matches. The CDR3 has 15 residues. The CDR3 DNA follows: TGTGCCAGCAGTGACGGGGGACAGGGTCGCTATGGCTACACCTTC. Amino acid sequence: CASSDGGQGRYGYTF.

In DNA, the CDR3 is TGCGCCAGCAGCCGACTTCAGGGAATAGGCTCGAACACTGAAGCTTTCTTT. As protein: CASSRLQGIGSNTEAFF. The chain has TRBV4-1 and TRBJ1-1; D is perhaps TRBD1 (5 bases). The V gene lost 4 bases and the J gene lost 1 base, with 19 bases spanning the gap. The germline gives CDR1 MGHRA, CDR2 YSYEKL. The CDR3 has 17 amino acids.

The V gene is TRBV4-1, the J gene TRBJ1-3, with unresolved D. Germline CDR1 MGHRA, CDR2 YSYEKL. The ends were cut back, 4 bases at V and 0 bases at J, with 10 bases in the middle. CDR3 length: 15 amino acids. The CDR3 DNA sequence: TGCGCCAGCAGCCCCGTCGCTAGCTCTGGAAACACCATATATTTT. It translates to CASSPVASSGNTIYF.

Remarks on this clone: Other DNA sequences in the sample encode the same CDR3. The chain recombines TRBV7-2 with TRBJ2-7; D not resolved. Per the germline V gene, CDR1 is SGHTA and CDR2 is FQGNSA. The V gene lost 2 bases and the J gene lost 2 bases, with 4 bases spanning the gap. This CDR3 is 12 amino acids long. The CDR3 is CASSLTTYEQYF. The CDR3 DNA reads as TGTGCCAGCAGCTTAACAACCTACGAGCAGTACTTC.

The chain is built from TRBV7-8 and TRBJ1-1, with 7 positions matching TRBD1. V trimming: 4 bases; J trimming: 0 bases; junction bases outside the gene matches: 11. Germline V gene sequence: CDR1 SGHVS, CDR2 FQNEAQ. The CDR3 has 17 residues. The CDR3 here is CASSWNPGQKMNTEAFF. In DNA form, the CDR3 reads TGTGCCAGCAGCTGGAACCCGGGACAGAAAATGAACACTGAAGCTTTCTTT. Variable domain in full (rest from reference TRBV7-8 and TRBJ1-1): GAGVSQSPRYKVAKRGQDVALRCDPISGHVSLFWYQQALGQGPEFLTYFQNEAQLDKSGLPSDRFFAERPEGSVSTLKIQRTQQEDSAVYLCASSWNPGQKMNTEAFFGQGTRLTVV.

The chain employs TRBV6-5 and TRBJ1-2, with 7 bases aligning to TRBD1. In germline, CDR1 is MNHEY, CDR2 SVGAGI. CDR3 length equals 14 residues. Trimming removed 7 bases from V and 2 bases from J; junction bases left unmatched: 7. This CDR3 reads CASKLQGGNYGYTF. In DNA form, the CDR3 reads TGTGCCAGCAAACTTCAGGGGGGAAACTATGGCTACACCTTC.

DNA of the CDR3: TGTGCCACGGGGTCTAGCGGGGCCCGGGAGACCCAGTACTTC. Translated: CATGSSGARETQYF. The chain is built from TRBV27 and TRBJ2-5; 9 bases match TRBD2. Germline CDR1 reads MNHEY; CDR2 reads SMNVEV (reference sequence). Losses at the gene ends were 10 bases for V and 5 bases for J; bases not matched to a gene: 11. The CDR3 totals 14 residues.

In DNA, the CDR3 is TGTGCCAGCAGCCATGGGACAGTATCCTACAATGAGCAGTTCTTC. Residues: CASSHGTVSYNEQFF. V and J are TRBV14 and TRBJ2-1, with 7 bases fitting TRBD1. The CDR3 runs 15 residues. V was clipped by 3 bases and J by 1 base; unmatched bases: 3. CDR1 and CDR2 from the germline V gene are SGHDN and FVKESK.

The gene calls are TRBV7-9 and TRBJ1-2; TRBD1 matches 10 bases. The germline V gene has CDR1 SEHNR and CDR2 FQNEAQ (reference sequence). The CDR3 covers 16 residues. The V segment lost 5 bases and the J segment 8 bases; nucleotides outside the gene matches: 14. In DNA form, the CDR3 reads TGTGCCAGCAGCGCGCCCCTTGGGACAGGGGCCAACGGCTACACCTTC. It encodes CASSAPLGTGANGYTF.

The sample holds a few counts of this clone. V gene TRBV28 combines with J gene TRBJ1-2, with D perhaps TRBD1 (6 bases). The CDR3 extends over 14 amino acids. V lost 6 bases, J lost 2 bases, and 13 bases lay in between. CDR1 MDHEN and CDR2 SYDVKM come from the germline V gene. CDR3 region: CASSPGALNYGYTF. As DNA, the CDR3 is TGTGCCAGCAGCCCAGGGGCGTTAAACTATGGCTACACCTTC.

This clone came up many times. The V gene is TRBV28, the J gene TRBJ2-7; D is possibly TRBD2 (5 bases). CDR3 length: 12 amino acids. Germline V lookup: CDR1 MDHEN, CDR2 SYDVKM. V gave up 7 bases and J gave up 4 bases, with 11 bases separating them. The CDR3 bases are TGTGCCAGCACCGTGGGAGATTACGAGCAGTACTTC. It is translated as CASTVGDYEQYF.

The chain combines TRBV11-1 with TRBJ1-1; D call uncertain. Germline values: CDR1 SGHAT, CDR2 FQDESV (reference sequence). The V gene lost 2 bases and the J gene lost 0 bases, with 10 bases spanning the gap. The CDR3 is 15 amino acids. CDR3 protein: CASSLSTTLNTEAFF. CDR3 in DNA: TGTGCCAGCAGCTTATCGACAACTCTGAACACTGAAGCTTTCTTT.

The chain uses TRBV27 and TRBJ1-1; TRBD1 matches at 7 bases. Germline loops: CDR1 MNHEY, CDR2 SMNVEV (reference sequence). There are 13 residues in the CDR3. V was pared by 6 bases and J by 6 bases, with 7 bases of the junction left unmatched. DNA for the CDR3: TGTGCCAGCAGAACCGGGACAGTCTCTGAAGCTTTCTTT. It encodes CASRTGTVSEAFF.

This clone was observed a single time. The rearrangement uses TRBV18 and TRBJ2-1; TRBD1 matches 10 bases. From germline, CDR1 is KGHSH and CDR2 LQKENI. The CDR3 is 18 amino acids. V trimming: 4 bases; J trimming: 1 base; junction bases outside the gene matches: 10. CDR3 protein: CASSRSSPGQGSYNEQFF. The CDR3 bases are TGTGCCAGCTCACGAAGCAGTCCGGGACAGGGGTCCTACAATGAGCAGTTCTTC.

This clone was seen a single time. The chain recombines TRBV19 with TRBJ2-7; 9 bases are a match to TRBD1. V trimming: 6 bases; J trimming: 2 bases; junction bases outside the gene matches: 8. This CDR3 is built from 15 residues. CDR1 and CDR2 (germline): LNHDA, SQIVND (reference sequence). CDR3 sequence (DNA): TGTGCCAGTAGCCCAGGGACAGGGCCCGCCTACGAGCAGTACTTC. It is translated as CASSPGTGPAYEQYF. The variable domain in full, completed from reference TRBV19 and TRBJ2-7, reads DGGITQSPKYLFRKEGQNVTLSCEQNLNHDAMYWYRQDPGQGLRLIYYSQIVNDFQKGDIAEGYSVSREKKESFPLTVTSAQKNPTAFYLCASSPGTGPAYEQYFGPGTRLTVT.

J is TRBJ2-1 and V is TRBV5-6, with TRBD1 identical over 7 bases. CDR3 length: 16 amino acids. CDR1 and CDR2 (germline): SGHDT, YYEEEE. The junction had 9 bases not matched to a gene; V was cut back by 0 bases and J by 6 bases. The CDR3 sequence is CASSLVGQRRSNEQFF. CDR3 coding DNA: TGTGCCAGCAGCTTGGTGGGACAGAGAAGAAGCAATGAGCAGTTCTTC.

The CDR3 sequence is CASSLALGQHSGNTIYF. The CDR3 nucleotides are TGTGCCAGCAGCTTAGCGCTGGGACAGCACTCTGGAAACACCATATATTTT. The chain is built from TRBV11-2 and TRBJ1-3; 7 bases line up with TRBD1. CDR1 and CDR2 (germline): SGHAT, FQNNGV. Germline trimming cut 1 base from V and 0 bases from J; bases unmatched to any gene: 6. The CDR3 covers 17 residues.

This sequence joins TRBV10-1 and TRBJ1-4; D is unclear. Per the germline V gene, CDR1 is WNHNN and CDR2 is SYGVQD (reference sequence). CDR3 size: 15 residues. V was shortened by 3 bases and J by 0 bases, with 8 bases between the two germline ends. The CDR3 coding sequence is TGCGCCAGCAGTGATGGTCGGGCAACTAATGAAAAACTGTTTTTT. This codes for CASSDGRATNEKLFF.

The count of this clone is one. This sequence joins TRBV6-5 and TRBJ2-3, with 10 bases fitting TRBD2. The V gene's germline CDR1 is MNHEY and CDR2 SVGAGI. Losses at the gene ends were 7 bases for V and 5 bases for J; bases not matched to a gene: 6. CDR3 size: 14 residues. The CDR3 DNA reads TGTGCCAGCAAGCTAGCGGGAGTGATAGATACGCAGTATTTT. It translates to CASKLAGVIDTQYF.

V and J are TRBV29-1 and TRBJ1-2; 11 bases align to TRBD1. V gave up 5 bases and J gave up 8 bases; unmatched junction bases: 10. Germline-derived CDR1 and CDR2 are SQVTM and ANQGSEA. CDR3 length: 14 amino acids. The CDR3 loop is CSVHGGQGDLGYTF. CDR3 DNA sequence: TGCAGCGTTCACGGGGGACAGGGGGACTTAGGCTACACCTTC.

The CDR3 is CASSLTGPGTDSGNTIYF. CDR3 DNA sequence: TGTGCCAGCTCACTCACGGGACCCGGGACAGACTCTGGAAACACCATATATTTT. V and J are TRBV18 and TRBJ1-3, with TRBD1 identical over 7 bases. J was trimmed by 0 bases and V by 4 bases; bases with no gene match: 12. The CDR3 loop spans 18 amino acids. CDR1 and CDR2 (germline): KGHSH, LQKENI.